The 8 T cell receptor beta chains below were found in one sample sequenced in a study of blood T cell repertoires in COVID-19 (dated by TCRdb to the early 2020s). The library was generated by the immunoSEQ multiplex PCR assay. Drawn from immuneACCESS, this table holds only the in-frame rearrangements with V and J called that TCRdb kept. Clones are partly lost; checked studies trace under half to an unresolved V gene and leave the rest unexplained. The sample yields about 200,000 clones; roughly four fifths were counted once. Nearly 5% of the sample is taken by the ten largest. The sample comprised PBMCs or T cells enriched from blood (not recorded which). The receptors were gathered from a woman aged 50 to 60 who had been exposed to COVID-19.

The chain is built from TRBV6-5 and TRBJ2-4; TRBD2 is a possible D gene (6 bases). The V end lost 2 bases, the J end lost 13 bases, and 15 bases lay between the germline ends. In germline, CDR1 is MNHEY, CDR2 SVGAGI. The CDR3 runs to 13 residues. CDR3 DNA sequence: TGTGCCAGCAGTTACGGGGTGGGGCTAGCGCAGTACTTC. Translating it yields CASSYGVGLAQYF.

The gene calls are TRBV7-9 and TRBJ2-6; 7 nucleotides agree with TRBD1. The CDR3 is 15 amino acids. In germline, CDR1 is SEHNR, CDR2 FQNEAQ (reference sequence). The J segment lost 4 bases and the V segment lost 5 bases, leaving 5 bases of the junction unmatched. CDR3 amino acids: CASSQTGAGANVLTF. CDR3 in DNA: TGTGCCAGCAGCCAAACAGGGGCGGGGGCCAACGTCCTGACTTTC.

This sequence joins TRBV7-2 and TRBJ2-1, with TRBD2 matching 16 bases. The CDR3 totals 17 residues. The ends lost 4 bases at V and 8 bases at J; junction bases unmatched: 8. Germline lookup yields CDR1 SGHTA and CDR2 FQGNSA. CDR3 amino acids: CASSWGLAGGPSDEQFF. CDR3 sequence (DNA): TGTGCCAGCAGCTGGGGACTAGCGGGGGGGCCGTCTGATGAGCAGTTCTTC. The full variable domain, rest sourced from reference TRBV7-2 and TRBJ2-1, is GAGVSQSPSNKVTEKGKDVELRCDPISGHTALYWYRQSLGQGLEFLIYFQGNSAPDKSGLPSDRFSAERTGGSVSTLTIQRTQQEDSAVYLCASSWGLAGGPSDEQFFGPGTRLTVL.

Comment on this clone: The junction shows a germline mismatch at one end, possibly a read error. The V and J genes are TRBV27 and TRBJ2-7; the match to TRBD1 covers 9 bases. Germline V lookup: CDR1 MNHEY, CDR2 SMNVEV (reference sequence). This CDR3 region has 16 residues. The DNA of the CDR3 is TGTGCCAGCAGTCCACAGGGGGCGGTGGTAACCTACAAGCAGTACTTC. Protein sequence: CASSPQGAVVTYKQYF.

The rearrangement joins TRBV6-5 to TRBJ1-4; D possibly corresponds to TRBD1 (6 bases). The CDR3 length is 15 residues. Germline CDR1 MNHEY, CDR2 SVGAGI. V lost 5 bases and J lost 0, with 10 bases in between. The CDR3 loop reads CASSREGATNEKLFF. The CDR3 region has the DNA TGTGCCAGCAGTCGAGAGGGGGCAACTAATGAAAAACTGTTTTTT.

This chain links TRBV9 with TRBJ2-3, with a tentative D call TRBD2 (6 bases). The CDR3 has 15 residues. Per germline, CDR1 SGDLS and CDR2 YYNGEE. V shed 3 bases and J shed 5 bases, with 16 bases lying between them. The CDR3 spells CASSGGSSAQDTQYF. The CDR3, as DNA: TGTGCCAGCAGCGGCGGGTCTAGCGCCCAAGATACGCAGTATTTT. Supplemented by reference TRBV9 and TRBJ2-3, the full variable domain reads DSGVTQTPKHLITATGQRVTLRCSPRSGDLSVYWYQQSLDQGLQFLIQYYNGEERAKGNILERFSAQQFPDLHSELNLSSLELGDSALYFCASSGGSSAQDTQYFGPGTRLTVL.

This clone has a handful of counts. The chain uses TRBV5-1 and TRBJ2-5, with 9 bases lining up with TRBD2. V was clipped by 2 bases and J by 3 bases; unmatched bases: 5. The CDR3 has 15 residues. Germline-derived CDR1 and CDR2 are SGHRS and YFSETQ. CDR3 bases: TGCGCCAGCAGCTTCGGAGCGGGGGGAGAAGAGACCCAGTACTTC. This translates into CASSFGAGGEETQYF.

The chain has TRBV5-1 and TRBJ1-1, with 7 bases aligning to TRBD1. This CDR3 contains 14 residues. Per germline, CDR1 SGHRS and CDR2 YFSETQ. J gave up 6 bases and V 0 bases, and 5 bases lay outside the gene matches. CDR3 DNA sequence: TGCGCCAGCAGCTTGGGTTTTGGGACAGCTGAAGCTTTCTTT. It encodes CASSLGFGTAEAFF.